Below, 11 T cell receptor beta chains from the same sample are listed, as sequenced in a study of CD8 T cell repertoires and HIV-1 epitope variants. Assay: immunoSEQ multiplex PCR; the TCRdb copy retains only in-frame clones and omits some. The sample has 6,000 to 9,000 clones; 66% are singletons. Their recognized antigens are unknown. The specimen was cultured CD8+ T cells derived from PBMCs. The receptors were sampled from a male donor with HIV.

A single count supports this clone. The chain recombines TRBV7-6 with TRBJ1-1; no definite D call. V was clipped by 1 base and J by 1 base, with 4 bases between them. Germline V CDR1 and CDR2: SGHVS, FNYEAQ. This CDR3 contains 13 residues. The CDR3 is CASSLGENTEAFF. CDR3 nucleotide sequence: TGTGCCAGCAGCTTAGGGGAGAACACTGAAGCTTTCTTT.

This chain links TRBV6-1 with TRBJ2-1; 10 bases are shared with TRBD2. This CDR3 has 15 residues. Germline V CDR1 and CDR2: MNHNS, SASEGT. V trimming: 8 bases; J trimming: 3 bases; junction bases outside the gene matches: 7. CDR3 protein: CASAGLADVYNEQFF. The CDR3 DNA is TGTGCCAGCGCCGGACTAGCGGACGTCTACAATGAGCAGTTCTTC.

This chain connects TRBV4-2 to TRBJ2-1; perhaps TRBD1 as D (6 bases). Between the trimmed V and J ends, which lost 1 base and 8 bases, there was a span of 9 bases. In germline, CDR1 is LGHNA, CDR2 YNFKEQ. CDR3 length equals 13 residues. CDR3 coding DNA: TGTGCCAGCAGCCAAGGCAGGGGCGATGAGCAGTTCTTC. Encoded protein: CASSQGRGDEQFF.

The chain joins TRBV2 to TRBJ2-7; D remains ambiguous. The CDR3 is 13 amino acids. CDR1 and CDR2 (germline): SNHLY, FYNNEI. V lost 0 bases and J lost 2, with 5 bases in between. CDR3 region: CASSEAGPYEQYF. DNA of the CDR3: TGTGCCAGCAGTGAAGCGGGCCCCTACGAGCAGTACTTC.

This chain connects TRBV11-2 to TRBJ2-3, with D maybe TRBD1 (5 bases). V was trimmed by 0 bases and J by 5 bases, leaving 15 bases between them. The germline gives CDR1 SGHAT, CDR2 FQNNGV. The CDR3 extends over 16 amino acids. DNA for the CDR3: TGTGCCAGCAGCTTAGAGCAGGGTTCAATCAGAGATACGCAGTATTTT. This encodes CASSLEQGSIRDTQYF.

This clone was seen more than once but under ten times. The chain links TRBV6-5 to TRBJ2-1, with D possibly being TRBD1 or TRBD2 (5 bases each). The length of the CDR3 is 15 residues. Germline CDR1 and CDR2: MNHEY and SVGAGI. Trimming cost V 4 bases and J 1 base, with 11 bases left between them. CDR3 loop: CASSFEGPSYNEQFF. The CDR3 bases are TGTGCCAGCAGTTTCGAGGGGCCTTCCTACAATGAGCAGTTCTTC.

V gene TRBV27 combines with J gene TRBJ1-6; TRBD1 aligns across 8 bases. Looked up from germline, CDR1 is MNHEY and CDR2 is SMNVEV (reference sequence). The CDR3 extends over 15 amino acids. The V segment lost 0 bases and the J segment 9 bases; nucleotides outside the gene matches: 4. Written as DNA, the CDR3 is TGTGCCAGCAGTTTATCGGCAGGGGGCCCTTCACCCCTCCACTTT. It specifies CASSLSAGGPSPLHF.

This clone was detected only a few times. V usage is TRBV19 and J usage is TRBJ1-5; D call uncertain. Germline values: CDR1 LNHDA, CDR2 SQIVND (reference sequence). CDR3 size: 14 residues. V shed 8 bases and J shed 7 bases, with 18 bases lying between them. The CDR3 loop reads CASLRAGFEQPQHF. The CDR3 DNA reads as TGTGCCAGTCTCCGAGCCGGATTCGAACAGCCCCAGCATTTT. Full variable domain (missing parts from reference TRBV19 and TRBJ1-5): DGGITQSPKYLFRKEGQNVTLSCEQNLNHDAMYWYRQDPGQGLRLIYYSQIVNDFQKGDIAEGYSVSREKKESFPLTVTSAQKNPTAFYLCASLRAGFEQPQHFGDGTRLSIL.

The rearrangement links TRBV11-2 to TRBJ2-2, with 12 bases identical to TRBD2. The germline V gene has CDR1 SGHAT and CDR2 FQNNGV. V trimming: 3 bases; J trimming: 2 bases; junction bases outside the gene matches: 7. CDR3 length: 18 residues. The CDR3 spells CASSFTSGRSVNTGELFF. The CDR3 DNA is TGTGCCAGCAGCTTTACTAGCGGGAGGTCTGTTAACACCGGGGAGCTGTTTTTT.

The V call is TRBV15, the J call TRBJ1-6; D remains unclear. The CDR3 spans 16 residues. The ends were cut back, 2 bases at V and 5 bases at J, with 13 bases in the middle. The germline V gene encodes CDR1 LNHNV and CDR2 YYDKDF (reference sequence). CDR3 amino acids: CATSRLPRPNNSPLHF. CDR3 bases: TGTGCCACCAGCAGATTACCTCGACCAAATAATTCACCCCTCCACTTT.

J is TRBJ1-2 and V is TRBV5-4, with unresolved D. This CDR3 is built from 11 residues. Germline values: CDR1 SGHNT, CDR2 YYREEE (reference sequence). Trimming took 4 bases from V and 7 from J, leaving 8 bases between them. CDR3 DNA sequence: TGTGCCAGCAGCGGTCCTGTTGGCTACACCTTC. This gives the protein CASSGPVGYTF.